This T cell receptor (beta chain) emerged from a study of blood T cell repertoires in COVID-19. Study in general: PBMCs, B-cell-depleted T cells, or T cells provided the cDNA or gDNA that made up the material.

As processed by the authors: Amplification of reference gene primers was used by the study to estimate nucleated cell counts. The repertoire was sequenced with immunoSEQ multiplex PCR; TCRdb's copy has only in-frame clones and lacks some. V and J calls plus clone size are reproduced from that table; the DNA served to infer D and trimming. The repertoire holds over 85,000 clones, with roughly four fifths as singletons. The CDR3 spans 14 residues. The ends were cut back, 3 bases at V and 10 bases at J, with 13 bases in the middle. Germline CDR1 is SNHLY and CDR2 is FYNNEI. Sequenced input: peripheral blood. The receptor was isolated from an older woman with acute or convalescent COVID-19. The rearrangement joins TRBV2 to TRBJ1-6; D perhaps matches TRBD1 (5 bases). CDR3 sequence: CASSEETGGSPLHF. In DNA, the CDR3 is TGTGCCAGCAGTGAGGAGACGGGGGGATCACCCCTCCACTTT.